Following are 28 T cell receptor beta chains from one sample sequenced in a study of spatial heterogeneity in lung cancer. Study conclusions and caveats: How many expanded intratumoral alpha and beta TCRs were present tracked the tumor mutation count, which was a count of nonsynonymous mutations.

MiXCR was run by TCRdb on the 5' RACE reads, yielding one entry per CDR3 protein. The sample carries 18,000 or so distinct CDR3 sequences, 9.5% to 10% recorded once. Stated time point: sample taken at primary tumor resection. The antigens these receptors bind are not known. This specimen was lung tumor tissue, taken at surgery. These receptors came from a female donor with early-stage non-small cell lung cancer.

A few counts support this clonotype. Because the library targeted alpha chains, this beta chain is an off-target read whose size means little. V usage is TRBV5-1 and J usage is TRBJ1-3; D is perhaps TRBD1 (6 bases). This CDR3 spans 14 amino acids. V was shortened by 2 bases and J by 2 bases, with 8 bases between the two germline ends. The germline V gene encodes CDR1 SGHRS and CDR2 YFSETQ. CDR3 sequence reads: CASSLQGAGNTIYF. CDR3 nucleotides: TGCGCCAGCAGCTTACAGGGCGCTGGAAACACCATATATTTT.

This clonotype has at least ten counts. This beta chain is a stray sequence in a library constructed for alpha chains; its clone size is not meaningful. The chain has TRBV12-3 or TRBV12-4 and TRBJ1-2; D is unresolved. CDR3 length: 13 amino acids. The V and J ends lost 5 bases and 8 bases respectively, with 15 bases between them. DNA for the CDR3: TGTGCCAGCAGTGCGGGCAAAAAGGGAGGCTACACCTTC. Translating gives CASSAGKKGGYTF.

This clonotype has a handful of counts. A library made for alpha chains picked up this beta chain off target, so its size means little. The CDR3 bases are TGTGCCAGCAGCCCGGGGTCCACCATATATTTT. Amino acids: CASSPGSTIYF. V gene TRBV25-1 combines with J gene TRBJ1-3, with D unclear. Trimming took off 6 bases at V and 9 bases at J, with 9 bases between the two ends. From germline, CDR1 is MGHDK and CDR2 SYGVNS. The CDR3 spans 11 residues.

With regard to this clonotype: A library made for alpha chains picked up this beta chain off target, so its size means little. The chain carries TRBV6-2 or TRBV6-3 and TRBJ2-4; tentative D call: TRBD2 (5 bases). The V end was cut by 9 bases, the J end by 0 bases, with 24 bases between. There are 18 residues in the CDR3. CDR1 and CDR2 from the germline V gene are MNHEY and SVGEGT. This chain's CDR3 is CASRVGGGQELAKNIQYF. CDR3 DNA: TGTGCCAGTAGGGTCGGAGGCGGCCAAGAACTAGCCAAAAACATTCAGTACTTC.

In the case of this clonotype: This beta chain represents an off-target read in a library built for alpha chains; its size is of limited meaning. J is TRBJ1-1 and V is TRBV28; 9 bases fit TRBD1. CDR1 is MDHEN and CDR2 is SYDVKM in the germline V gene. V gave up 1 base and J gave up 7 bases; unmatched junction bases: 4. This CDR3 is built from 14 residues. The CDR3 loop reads CASSLFRQGDEAFF. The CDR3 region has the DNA TGTGCCAGCAGTTTATTCCGACAGGGGGATGAAGCTTTCTTT. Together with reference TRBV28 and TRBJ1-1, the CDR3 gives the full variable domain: DVKVTQSSRYLVKRTGEKVFLECVQDMDHENMFWYRQDPGLGLRLIYFSYDVKMKEKGDIPEGYSVSREKKERFSLILESASTNQTSMYLCASSLFRQGDEAFFGQGTRLTVV.

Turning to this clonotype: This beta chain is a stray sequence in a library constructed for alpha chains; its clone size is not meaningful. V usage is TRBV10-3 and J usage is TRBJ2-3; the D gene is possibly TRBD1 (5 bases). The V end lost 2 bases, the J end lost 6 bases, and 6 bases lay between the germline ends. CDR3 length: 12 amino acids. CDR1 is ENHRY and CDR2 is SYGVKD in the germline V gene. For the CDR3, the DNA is TGTGCCATCAGTGAGGGGGCGGATACGCAGTATTTT. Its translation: CAISEGADTQYF.

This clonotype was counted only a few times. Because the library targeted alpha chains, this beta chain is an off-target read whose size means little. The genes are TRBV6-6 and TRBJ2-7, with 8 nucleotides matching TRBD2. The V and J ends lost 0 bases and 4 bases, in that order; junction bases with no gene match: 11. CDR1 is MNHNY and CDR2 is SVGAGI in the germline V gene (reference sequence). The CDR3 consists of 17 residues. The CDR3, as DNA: TGTGCCAGCAGTTACTCCCGAGTAGCGGGGAGGATATACGAGCAGTACTTC. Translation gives CASSYSRVAGRIYEQYF.

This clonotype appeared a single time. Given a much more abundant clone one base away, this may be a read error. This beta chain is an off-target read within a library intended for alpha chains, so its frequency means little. The CDR3 is CVMDRSSYNEQFF. The CDR3 DNA is TGTGTCATGGACAGGAGCTCCTACAATGAGCAGTTCTTC. The J gene is TRBJ2-1, the V gene TRBV30; 7 bases line up with TRBD1. The CDR3 contains 13 residues. CDR1 and CDR2 from the germline V gene are GTSNPN and SVGIG (reference sequence).

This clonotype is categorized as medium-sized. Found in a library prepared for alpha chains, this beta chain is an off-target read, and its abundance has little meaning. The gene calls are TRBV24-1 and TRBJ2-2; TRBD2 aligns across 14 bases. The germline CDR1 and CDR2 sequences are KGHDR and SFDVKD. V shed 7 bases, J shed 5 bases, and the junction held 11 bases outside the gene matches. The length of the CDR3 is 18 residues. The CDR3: CATRAAGLAGAQTGELFF. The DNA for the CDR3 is TGTGCCACCAGGGCCGCGGGACTAGCGGGGGCTCAAACCGGGGAGCTGTTTTTT.

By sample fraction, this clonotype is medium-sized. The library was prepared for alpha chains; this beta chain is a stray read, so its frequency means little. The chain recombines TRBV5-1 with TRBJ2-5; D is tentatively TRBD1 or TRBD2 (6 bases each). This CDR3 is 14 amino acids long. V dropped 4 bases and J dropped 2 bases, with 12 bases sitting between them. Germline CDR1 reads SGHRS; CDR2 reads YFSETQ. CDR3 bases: TGCGCCAGCAGCCGGGAAGGGGGGCAAGAGACCCAGTACTTC. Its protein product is CASSREGGQETQYF.

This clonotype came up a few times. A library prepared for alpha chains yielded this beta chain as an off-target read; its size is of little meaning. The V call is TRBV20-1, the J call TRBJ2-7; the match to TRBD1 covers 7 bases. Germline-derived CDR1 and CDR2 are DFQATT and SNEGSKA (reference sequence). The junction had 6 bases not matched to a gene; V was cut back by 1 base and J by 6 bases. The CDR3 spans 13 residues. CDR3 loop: CSARATGKGEQYF. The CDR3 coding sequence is TGCAGTGCTAGAGCGACAGGGAAGGGCGAGCAGTACTTC.

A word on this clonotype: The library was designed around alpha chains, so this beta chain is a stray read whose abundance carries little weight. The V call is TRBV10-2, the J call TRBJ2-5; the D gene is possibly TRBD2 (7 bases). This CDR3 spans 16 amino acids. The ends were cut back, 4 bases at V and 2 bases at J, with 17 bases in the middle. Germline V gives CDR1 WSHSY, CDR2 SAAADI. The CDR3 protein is CASSGGLAVTQETQYF. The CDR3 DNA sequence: TGCGCCAGCAGTGGGGGGCTAGCGGTCACACAAGAGACCCAGTACTTC.

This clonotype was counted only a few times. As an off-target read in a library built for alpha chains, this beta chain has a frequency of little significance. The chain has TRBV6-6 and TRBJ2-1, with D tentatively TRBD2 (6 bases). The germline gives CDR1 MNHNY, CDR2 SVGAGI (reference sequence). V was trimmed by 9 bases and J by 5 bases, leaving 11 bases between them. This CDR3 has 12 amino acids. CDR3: CASSPGDNEQFF. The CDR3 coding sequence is TGTGCCAGTTCCCCGGGGGACAATGAGCAGTTCTTC.

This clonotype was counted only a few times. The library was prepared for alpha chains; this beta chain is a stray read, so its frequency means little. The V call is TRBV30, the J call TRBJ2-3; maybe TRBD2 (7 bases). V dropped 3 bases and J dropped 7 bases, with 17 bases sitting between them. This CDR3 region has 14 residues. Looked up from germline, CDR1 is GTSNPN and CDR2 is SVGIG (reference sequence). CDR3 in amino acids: CAWSGYGGRNTQYF. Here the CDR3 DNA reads TGTGCCTGGAGCGGCTACGGGGGGCGAAATACGCAGTATTTT.

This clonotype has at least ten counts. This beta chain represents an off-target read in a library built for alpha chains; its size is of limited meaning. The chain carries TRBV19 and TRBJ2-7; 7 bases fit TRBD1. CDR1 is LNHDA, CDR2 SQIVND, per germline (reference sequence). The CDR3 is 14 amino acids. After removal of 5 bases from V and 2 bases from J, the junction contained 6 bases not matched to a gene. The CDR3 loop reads CASSALGQTYEQYF. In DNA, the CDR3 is TGTGCCAGTAGTGCCTTGGGACAGACCTACGAGCAGTACTTC.

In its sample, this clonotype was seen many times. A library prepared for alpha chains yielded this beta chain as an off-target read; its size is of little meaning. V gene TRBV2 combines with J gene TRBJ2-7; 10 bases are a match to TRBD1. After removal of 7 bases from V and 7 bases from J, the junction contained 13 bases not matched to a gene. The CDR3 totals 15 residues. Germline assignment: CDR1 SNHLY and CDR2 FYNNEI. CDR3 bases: TGTGCCAGCACCAACCGGGGACAGGGGTCAAGGGAGCAGTACTTC. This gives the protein CASTNRGQGSREQYF.

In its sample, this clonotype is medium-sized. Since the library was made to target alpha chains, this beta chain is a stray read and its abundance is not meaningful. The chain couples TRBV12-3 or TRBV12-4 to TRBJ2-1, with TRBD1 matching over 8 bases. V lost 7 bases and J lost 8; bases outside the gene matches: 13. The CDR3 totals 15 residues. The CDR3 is CASTRRQGNLYEQFF. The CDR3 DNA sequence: TGTGCCAGCACTCGGAGACAGGGGAATTTATATGAGCAGTTCTTC.

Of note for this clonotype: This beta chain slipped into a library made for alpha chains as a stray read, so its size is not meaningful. For the CDR3, the DNA is TGTGCCAGCAGCCATACGGATGCCCTTAATGAAAAACTGTTTTTT. This codes for CASSHTDALNEKLFF. The chain uses TRBV12-3 or TRBV12-4 and TRBJ1-4, with no clear D. The CDR3 has 15 amino acids. V was clipped by 6 bases and J by 4 bases, with 15 bases between them.

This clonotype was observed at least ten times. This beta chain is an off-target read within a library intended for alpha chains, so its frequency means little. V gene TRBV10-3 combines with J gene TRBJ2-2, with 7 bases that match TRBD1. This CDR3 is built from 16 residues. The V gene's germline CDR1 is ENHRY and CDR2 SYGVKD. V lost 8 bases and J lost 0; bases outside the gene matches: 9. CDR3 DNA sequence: TGTGCCATCCGACCGGGACAGACCTCGAACACCGGGGAGCTGTTTTTT. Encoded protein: CAIRPGQTSNTGELFF.

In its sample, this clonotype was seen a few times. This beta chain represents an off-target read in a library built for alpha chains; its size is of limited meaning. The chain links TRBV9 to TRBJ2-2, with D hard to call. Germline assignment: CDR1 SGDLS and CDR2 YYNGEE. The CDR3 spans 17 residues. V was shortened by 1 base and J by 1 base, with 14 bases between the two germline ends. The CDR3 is CASSVIGFPMNTGELFF. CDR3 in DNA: TGTGCCAGCAGCGTAATCGGGTTCCCGATGAACACCGGGGAGCTGTTTTTT.

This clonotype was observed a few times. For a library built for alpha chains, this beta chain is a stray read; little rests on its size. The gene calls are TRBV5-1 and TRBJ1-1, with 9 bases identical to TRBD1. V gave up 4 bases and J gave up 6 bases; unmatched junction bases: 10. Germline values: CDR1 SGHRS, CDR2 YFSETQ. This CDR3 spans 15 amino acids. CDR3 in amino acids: CASSPFLGTGSEAFF. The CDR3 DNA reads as TGCGCCAGCAGCCCCTTTTTGGGGACAGGGTCTGAAGCTTTCTTT.

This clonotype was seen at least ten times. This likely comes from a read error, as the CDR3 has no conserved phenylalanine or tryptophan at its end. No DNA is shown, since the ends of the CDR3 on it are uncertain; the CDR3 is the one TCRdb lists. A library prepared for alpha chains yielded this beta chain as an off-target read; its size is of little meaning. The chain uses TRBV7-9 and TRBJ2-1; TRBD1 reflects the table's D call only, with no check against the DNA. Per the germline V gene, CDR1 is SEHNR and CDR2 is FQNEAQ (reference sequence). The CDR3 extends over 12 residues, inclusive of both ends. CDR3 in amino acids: CASSLRDTDHRV.

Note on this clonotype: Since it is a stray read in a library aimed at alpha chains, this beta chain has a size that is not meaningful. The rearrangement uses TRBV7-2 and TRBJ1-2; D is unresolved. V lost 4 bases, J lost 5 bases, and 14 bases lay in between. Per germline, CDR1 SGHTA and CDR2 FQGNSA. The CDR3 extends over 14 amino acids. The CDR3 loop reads CASSSPESRYGYTF. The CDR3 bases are TGTGCCAGCAGCTCCCCCGAATCCAGATATGGCTACACCTTC. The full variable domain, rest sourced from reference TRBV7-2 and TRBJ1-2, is GAGVSQSPSNKVTEKGKDVELRCDPISGHTALYWYRQSLGQGLEFLIYFQGNSAPDKSGLPSDRFSAERTGGSVSTLTIQRTQQEDSAVYLCASSSPESRYGYTFGSGTRLTVV.

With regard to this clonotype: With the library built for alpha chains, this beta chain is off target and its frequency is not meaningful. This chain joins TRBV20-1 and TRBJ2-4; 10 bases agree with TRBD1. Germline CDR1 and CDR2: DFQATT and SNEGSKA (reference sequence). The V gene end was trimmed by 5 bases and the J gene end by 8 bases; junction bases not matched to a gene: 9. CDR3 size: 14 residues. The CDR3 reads CSAPPDRGIDIQYF. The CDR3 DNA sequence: TGCAGTGCTCCACCGGACAGGGGGATAGACATTCAGTACTTC.

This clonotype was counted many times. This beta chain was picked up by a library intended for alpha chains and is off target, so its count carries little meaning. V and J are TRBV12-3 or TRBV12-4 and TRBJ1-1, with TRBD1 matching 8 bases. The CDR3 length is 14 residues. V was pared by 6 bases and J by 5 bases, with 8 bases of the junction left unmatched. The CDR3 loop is CASRADRGGTEAFF. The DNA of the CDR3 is TGTGCCAGCAGGGCTGACAGGGGAGGGACTGAAGCTTTCTTT.

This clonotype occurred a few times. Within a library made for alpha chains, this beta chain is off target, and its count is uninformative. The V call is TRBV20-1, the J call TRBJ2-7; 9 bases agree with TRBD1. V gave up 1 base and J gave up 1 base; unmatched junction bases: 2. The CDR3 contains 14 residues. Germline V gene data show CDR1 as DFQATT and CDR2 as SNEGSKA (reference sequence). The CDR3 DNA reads TGCAGTGCTAGAGGAGACAGGGGGTCCTACGAGCAGTACTTC. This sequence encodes CSARGDRGSYEQYF.

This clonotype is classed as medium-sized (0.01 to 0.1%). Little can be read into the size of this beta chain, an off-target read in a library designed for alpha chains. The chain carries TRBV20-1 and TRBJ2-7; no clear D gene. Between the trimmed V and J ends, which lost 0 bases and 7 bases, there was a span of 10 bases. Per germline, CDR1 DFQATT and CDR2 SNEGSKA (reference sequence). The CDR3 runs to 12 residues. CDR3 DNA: TGCAGTGCTAGAGATATCCAGCCGGAGCAGTACTTC. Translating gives CSARDIQPEQYF.

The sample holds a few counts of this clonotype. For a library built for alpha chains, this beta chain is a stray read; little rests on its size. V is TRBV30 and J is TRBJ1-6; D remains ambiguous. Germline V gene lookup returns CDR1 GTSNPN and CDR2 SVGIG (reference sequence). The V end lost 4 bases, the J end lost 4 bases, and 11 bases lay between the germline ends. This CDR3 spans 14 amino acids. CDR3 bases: TGTGCCTGGACCCGGGTCAGTTATAATTCACCCCTCCACTTT. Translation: CAWTRVSYNSPLHF.